Listed below are T cell receptor beta chains from one sample, sequenced in a study of blood T cell repertoires in COVID-19. The protocol was immunoSEQ multiplex PCR, while the TCRdb copy is restricted to in-frame clones and leaves out a portion. The sample has 290,000 or so clones; around nine tenths are singletons. Sequencing input: peripheral blood. These receptors were collected from a man aged 65-85 years with acute or convalescent COVID-19. CDR3s include the opening cysteine and the closing phenylalanine or tryptophan. D genes are given only for firm matches. Clone size, where shown, is once, few, many, or a class for clones that have expanded.

j_call	cdr3_length	d_call	clone_size	v_call	cdr3_aa	cdr3_nt
TRBJ2-2	18	TRBD2	-	TRBV20-1	CSASVPLAGGGGTGELFF	TGCAGTGCTAGTGTCCCCCTAGCGGGAGGGGGTGGCACCGGGGAGCTGTTTTTT
TRBJ2-3	16	-	-	TRBV5-1	CASSSGTKKSTDTQYF	TGCGCCAGCAGCTCAGGGACAAAAAAAAGCACAGATACGCAGTATTTT
TRBJ2-5	13	TRBD2	-	TRBV19	CASSITGGRTQYF	TGTGCCAGTAGTATTACAGGCGGGAGGACCCAGTACTTC
TRBJ1-1	13	-	-	TRBV12-3/TRBV12-4	CASSALPDTEAFF	TGTGCCAGCAGTGCCCTACCGGACACTGAAGCTTTCTTT
TRBJ2-3	14	-	once	TRBV7-2	CASSLGPGADTQYF	TGTGCCAGCAGCTTAGGTCCCGGGGCAGATACGCAGTATTTT
TRBJ1-1	15	-	-	TRBV15	CATSRGGRENTEAFF	TGTGCCACCAGCAGAGGGGGGAGGGAGAACACTGAAGCTTTCTTT
TRBJ1-6	12	-	-	TRBV6-6	CASTRPNSPLHF	TGTGCCAGCACCAGGCCCAATTCACCCCTCCACTTT
TRBJ1-3	16	TRBD1	few	TRBV19	CASSPPTGRAGNTIYF	TGTGCCAGTAGTCCACCGACAGGGAGAGCTGGAAACACCATATATTTT
TRBJ1-2	13	-	-	TRBV28	CASSLQGNYGYTF	TGTGCCAGCAGTTTGCAGGGTAACTATGGCTACACCTTC
TRBJ2-1	15	-	-	TRBV7-2	CASKSRSPAADEQFF	TGTGCCAGTAAATCTCGGAGCCCGGCCGCGGATGAGCAGTTCTTC